Below, 26 T cell receptor beta chains from the same sample are listed, as sequenced in a study of control samples from healthy donors and cancer patients. The protocol was immunoSEQ multiplex PCR, while the TCRdb copy is restricted to in-frame clones and leaves out a portion. The sample shows 100,000 to 150,000 clones, roughly 90% of them seen only once. Sequences were obtained from blood. The receptors here all came from a man younger than 35 in good health.

V usage is TRBV6-5 and J usage is TRBJ1-1, with D perhaps matching TRBD1 (5 bases). The germline V and J ends were trimmed by 2 bases and 1 base, with 11 bases remaining between them. This CDR3 has 15 residues. The germline gives CDR1 MNHEY, CDR2 SVGAGI. As DNA, the CDR3 is TGTGCCAGCAGTTACGGGGCAGGCCCGAACACTGAAGCTTTCTTT. Protein sequence: CASSYGAGPNTEAFF.

The chain joins TRBV11-2 to TRBJ2-3; 7 bases align to TRBD2. CDR3 length: 16 amino acids. The trim removed 4 bases at V and 2 bases at J, leaving 9 bases unmatched. The V gene's germline CDR1 is SGHAT and CDR2 FQNNGV. The CDR3 DNA reads as TGTGCCAGCAGCTCCCGCTTGGCGGGGGTCACAGATACGCAGTATTTT. Translation: CASSSRLAGVTDTQYF.

The J gene is TRBJ1-2, the V gene TRBV5-5, with 10 bases matching TRBD1. The CDR3 consists of 15 residues. V dropped 1 base and J dropped 6; count of bases not matched to a gene: 6. Germline CDR1 reads SGHKS; CDR2 reads YYEKEE (reference sequence). As DNA, the CDR3 is TGTGCCAGCAGCTTGTTGGTGACAGGGGGCAATGGCTACACCTTC. Translated, it gives CASSLLVTGGNGYTF.

V usage is TRBV12-3 or TRBV12-4 and J usage is TRBJ1-3, with a possible D match to TRBD1 (5 bases). The CDR3 has 12 residues. The ends were cut back, 1 base at V and 8 bases at J, with 6 bases in the middle. CDR3 nucleotide sequence: TGTGCCAGCAGTTTAGGAGGGGACACCATATATTTT. Protein sequence: CASSLGGDTIYF.

The chain carries TRBV3-1 (or the pseudogene TRBV3-2) and TRBJ2-7; 9 nucleotides match TRBD2. This CDR3 has 15 amino acids. V shed 1 base and J 2 bases; nucleotides not matched to a gene: 3. CDR1 is LGHDT, CDR2 YNNKEL, per germline (reference sequence). The CDR3 coding sequence is TGTGCCAGCAGCCAAGCCTCTAGCGGGGCCTACGAGCAGTACTTC. Translation gives CASSQASSGAYEQYF.

The chain carries TRBV6-5 and TRBJ1-2; 7 bases align to TRBD1. Unmatched junction bases numbered 10, after V lost 5 bases and J lost 7 bases. The CDR3 totals 14 residues. The germline CDR1 and CDR2 sequences are MNHEY and SVGAGI. The CDR3 nucleotides read TGTGCCAGCAGTCCGCTGACAGGGAGCTTTGGCTACACCTTC. Amino acids: CASSPLTGSFGYTF.

The chain employs TRBV2 and TRBJ2-5; 10 nucleotides line up with TRBD1. CDR3 length equals 13 residues. Germline CDR1 is SNHLY and CDR2 is FYNNEI. J gave up 5 bases and V 8 bases, and 5 bases lay outside the gene matches. The CDR3 DNA follows: TGTGCCAGCGTAGACAGGGGGCTTGAGACCCAGTACTTC. Translation gives CASVDRGLETQYF.

The J gene is TRBJ2-3, the V gene TRBV7-6; D is ambiguous. V shed 0 bases and J shed 10 bases, with 14 bases lying between them. Germline V gives CDR1 SGHVS, CDR2 FNYEAQ. The CDR3 is 14 residues long. This CDR3 reads CASSLATPGYAQYF. The CDR3 region has the DNA TGTGCCAGCAGCTTAGCCACCCCCGGATACGCGCAGTATTTT.

The chain carries TRBV19 and TRBJ2-7; TRBD2 agrees at 7 bases. The germline V gene has CDR1 LNHDA and CDR2 SQIVND (reference sequence). V was pared by 5 bases and J by 6 bases, with 4 bases of the junction left unmatched. The CDR3 totals 12 residues. In nucleotides, the CDR3 is TGTGCCAGTAGTGACGGGGGGTCCGAGCAGTACTTC. This encodes CASSDGGSEQYF.

The chain carries TRBV12-3 or TRBV12-4 and TRBJ1-1; a weak D match, TRBD1 (5 bases). The CDR3 runs to 13 residues. Trimming removed 3 bases from V and 3 bases from J, with 8 bases in between. CDR3 bases: TGTGCCAGCAGTTTTACAGGAGACACTGAAGCTTTCTTT. Residues: CASSFTGDTEAFF.

The chain combines TRBV3-1 (or the pseudogene TRBV3-2) with TRBJ2-5; D gene unclear. Looked up from germline, CDR1 is LGHDT and CDR2 is YNNKEL (reference sequence). This CDR3 spans 14 amino acids. V lost 1 base, J lost 2 bases, and 8 bases lay in between. CDR3 loop: CASSQAAVQETQYF. Here the CDR3 DNA reads TGTGCCAGCAGCCAAGCCGCCGTACAAGAGACCCAGTACTTC.

The chain combines TRBV19 with TRBJ1-6; TRBD1 agrees at 7 bases. With 5 bases clipped from V and 9 bases from J, the junction kept 7 bases outside the gene matches. Germline CDR1 and CDR2: LNHDA and SQIVND (reference sequence). The CDR3 totals 14 residues. The CDR3 is CASSRTGHGSPLHF. Written as DNA, the CDR3 is TGTGCCAGTAGTCGGACAGGCCATGGTTCACCCCTCCACTTT. Together with reference TRBV19 and TRBJ1-6, the CDR3 gives the full variable domain: DGGITQSPKYLFRKEGQNVTLSCEQNLNHDAMYWYRQDPGQGLRLIYYSQIVNDFQKGDIAEGYSVSREKKESFPLTVTSAQKNPTAFYLCASSRTGHGSPLHFGNGTRLTVT.

V is TRBV7-9 and J is TRBJ1-4; D gene unclear. Per the germline V gene, CDR1 is SEHNR and CDR2 is FQNEAQ (reference sequence). V shed 5 bases and J shed 0 bases, with 16 bases lying between them. The CDR3 spans 17 residues. CDR3: CASSPRPDSTTNEKLFF. The CDR3 DNA sequence: TGTGCCAGCAGCCCGCGGCCGGACTCCACAACTAATGAAAAACTGTTTTTT.

This chain joins TRBV5-1 and TRBJ1-1; unclear D gene. V gave up 8 bases and J gave up 2 bases, with 16 bases separating them. Germline loops: CDR1 SGHRS, CDR2 YFSETQ. The CDR3 runs to 14 residues. CDR3 DNA sequence: TGCGCCAGTACCGTGCTGACCGGTAACACTGAAGCTTTCTTT. Translating gives CASTVLTGNTEAFF. Variable domain in full (rest from reference TRBV5-1 and TRBJ1-1): KAGVTQTPRYLIKTRGQQVTLSCSPISGHRSVSWYQQTPGQGLQFLFEYFSETQRNKGNFPGRFSGRQFSNSRSEMNVSTLELGDSALYLCASTVLTGNTEAFFGQGTRLTVV.

The chain recombines TRBV4-1 with TRBJ1-2; no reliable D call. The CDR3 is 14 residues long. From germline, CDR1 is MGHRA and CDR2 YSYEKL. V gave up 4 bases and J gave up 7 bases, with 16 bases separating them. CDR3 bases: TGCGCCAGCAGCCTCGGAAAGGTAGGCTCTGGCTACACCTTC. It yields the protein CASSLGKVGSGYTF.

V usage is TRBV11-2 and J usage is TRBJ2-7; D call uncertain. This CDR3 has 13 residues. V lost 0 bases, J lost 9 bases, and 12 bases lay in between. Germline CDR1 and CDR2: SGHAT and FQNNGV. The DNA for the CDR3 is TGTGCCAGCAGCTTAGATACGACCTCCGGGCAGTACTTC. This gives the protein CASSLDTTSGQYF.

The J gene is TRBJ2-5, the V gene TRBV12-5; perhaps D is TRBD1 or TRBD2 (6 bases each). The CDR3 covers 13 residues. Trimming shortened V by 8 bases and J by 5 bases, and 15 bases separated the two germline ends. The V gene's germline CDR1 is LGHNT and CDR2 FRNRAP. The CDR3 sequence is CASSGGIGETQYF. The CDR3 DNA reads as TGTGCTAGTTCCGGGGGCATAGGGGAGACCCAGTACTTC.

This CDR3 is CASSPQLNRDNQPQHF. CDR3 in DNA: TGCGCCAGCAGCCCGCAATTAAACAGGGACAATCAGCCCCAGCATTTT. V usage is TRBV4-1 and J usage is TRBJ1-5, with D possibly matching TRBD1 (6 bases). The CDR3 totals 16 residues. Trimming pared 4 bases from V and 3 bases from J, leaving 16 bases between. In germline, CDR1 is MGHRA, CDR2 YSYEKL.

This chain links TRBV6-1 with TRBJ2-7; D may be TRBD1 (5 bases). Between the trimmed V and J ends, which lost 3 bases and 0 bases, there was a span of 12 bases. The CDR3 has 15 amino acids. CDR1 MNHNS and CDR2 SASEGT come from the germline V gene. In DNA form, the CDR3 reads TGTGCCAGCAGTGATGAAGGGGCCGGCTCCTACGAGCAGTACTTC. This sequence encodes CASSDEGAGSYEQYF.

The V gene is TRBV7-9, the J gene TRBJ2-5; D is unclear. V gave up 1 base and J gave up 6 bases, with 12 bases separating them. This CDR3 spans 14 amino acids. The V gene's germline CDR1 is SEHNR and CDR2 FQNEAQ (reference sequence). CDR3 sequence (DNA): TGTGCCAGCAGCTTAGAAGGGTTGCCAAAGACCCAGTACTTC. Translated, it gives CASSLEGLPKTQYF.

The J gene is TRBJ1-6, the V gene TRBV5-5; 10 nucleotides agree with TRBD1. CDR1 is SGHKS, CDR2 YYEKEE, per germline (reference sequence). The CDR3 covers 16 residues. V trimming: 3 bases; J trimming: 9 bases; junction bases outside the gene matches: 9. CDR3 nucleotide sequence: TGTGCCAGCAGCTCTCCCCAGGGACAGGGGACTTCACCCCTCCACTTT. As protein: CASSSPQGQGTSPLHF.

The chain uses TRBV27 and TRBJ1-2; D is possibly TRBD1 (5 bases). Looked up from germline, CDR1 is MNHEY and CDR2 is SMNVEV (reference sequence). Deletions cut 0 bases from V and 4 bases from J, with 9 bases between. This CDR3 contains 14 residues. In nucleotides, the CDR3 is TGTGCCAGCAGTTTATCCACAGGAGGCTATGGCTACACCTTC. As protein: CASSLSTGGYGYTF.

V gene TRBV7-6 combines with J gene TRBJ1-1, with unresolved D. Germline CDR1 and CDR2: SGHVS and FNYEAQ. Trimming took off 4 bases at V and 0 bases at J, with 15 bases between the two ends. The CDR3 contains 16 residues. In DNA form, the CDR3 reads TGTGCCAGCAGCTCCCTCGAAGGGCGGATGAACACTGAAGCTTTCTTT. Translating gives CASSSLEGRMNTEAFF.

This chain uses TRBV5-1 with TRBJ2-1; 11 positions agree with TRBD2. CDR3 length equals 15 residues. CDR1 is SGHRS and CDR2 is YFSETQ in the germline V gene. The V gene end was trimmed by 4 bases and the J gene end by 6 bases; junction bases not matched to a gene: 6. The CDR3 loop reads CASSPGLAGGNEQFF. The CDR3 DNA follows: TGCGCCAGCAGCCCCGGACTAGCGGGTGGCAATGAGCAGTTCTTC.

This chain joins TRBV7-9 and TRBJ1-1, with D unclear. The germline V gene has CDR1 SEHNR and CDR2 FQNEAQ (reference sequence). Trimming pared 5 bases from V and 0 bases from J, leaving 10 bases between. The CDR3 extends over 14 amino acids. The CDR3 sequence is CASSLGLMNTEAFF. For the CDR3, the DNA is TGTGCCAGCAGCCTAGGACTCATGAACACTGAAGCTTTCTTT.

This clone was seen a handful of times. The chain links TRBV7-9 to TRBJ1-2; 9 bases map to TRBD1. The CDR3 totals 14 residues. CDR1 and CDR2 (germline): SEHNR, FQNEAQ (reference sequence). The J segment lost 8 bases and the V segment lost 7 bases, leaving 11 bases of the junction unmatched. The CDR3 protein is CASTVPGQGSGYTF. The CDR3, as DNA: TGTGCCAGCACCGTCCCCGGACAGGGGAGCGGCTACACCTTC.